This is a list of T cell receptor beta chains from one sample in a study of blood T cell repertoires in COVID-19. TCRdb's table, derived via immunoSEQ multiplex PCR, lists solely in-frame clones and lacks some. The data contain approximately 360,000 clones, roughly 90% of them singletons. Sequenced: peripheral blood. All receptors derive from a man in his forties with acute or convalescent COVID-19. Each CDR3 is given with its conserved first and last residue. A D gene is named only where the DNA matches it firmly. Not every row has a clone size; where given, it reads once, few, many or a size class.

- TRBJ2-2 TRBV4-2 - CASSPMGAVNTGELFF TGTGCCAGCAGCCCGATGGGGGCCGTGAACACCGGGGAGCTGTTTTTT
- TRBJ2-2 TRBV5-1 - CASSFTRYTGELFF TGCGCCAGCAGCTTTACCAGGTACACCGGGGAGCTGTTTTTT
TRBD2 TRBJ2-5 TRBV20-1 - CSASRLAGGKETQYF TGCAGTGCTAGTAGACTAGCGGGAGGGAAAGAGACCCAGTACTTC
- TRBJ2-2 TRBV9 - CASSAGVRELFF TGTGCCAGCAGCGCCGGGGTGAGGGAGCTGTTTTTT
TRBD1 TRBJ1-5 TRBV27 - CAIQGWYGALGNQPQHF TGTGCCATACAGGGGTGGTACGGGGCTCTGGGCAATCAGCCCCAGCATTTT
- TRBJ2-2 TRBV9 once CASSVNLASANTGELFF TGTGCCAGCAGCGTGAACTTGGCTAGCGCGAACACCGGGGAGCTGTTTTTT
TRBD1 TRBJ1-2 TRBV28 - CASSPLGTGAGYTF TGTGCCAGCAGTCCCCTAGGGACAGGGGCTGGCTACACCTTC
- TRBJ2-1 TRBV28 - CATSPMELGPGGSEQFF TGTGCCACCAGTCCGATGGAGCTTGGCCCCGGAGGGAGTGAGCAGTTCTTC
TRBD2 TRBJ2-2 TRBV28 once CASSLLGLAGGLDTGELFF TGTGCCAGCAGTTTATTGGGACTAGCGGGGGGGCTCGACACCGGGGAGCTGTTTTTT
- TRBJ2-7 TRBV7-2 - CASSFPGSGEQYF TGTGCCAGCAGCTTTCCAGGCTCGGGAGAGCAGTACTTC
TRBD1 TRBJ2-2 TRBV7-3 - CASSEPTTGVSGELFF TGTGCCAGCAGCGAACCAACAACAGGGGTATCCGGGGAGCTGTTTTTT
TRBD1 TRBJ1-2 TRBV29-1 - CSVSTGEEHGYTF TGCAGCGTCTCGACAGGGGAGGAACATGGCTACACCTTC
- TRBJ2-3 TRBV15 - CATSRDEVTDTQYF TGTGCCACCAGCAGAGATGAGGTGACGGATACGCAGTATTTT
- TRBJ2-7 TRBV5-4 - CASSAASGLKEQYF TGTGCCAGCAGCGCGGCGTCAGGGCTAAAAGAGCAGTACTTC
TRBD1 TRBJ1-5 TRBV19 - CASSMSSTGPQPQHF TGTGCCAGTAGTATGAGTTCGACAGGGCCTCAGCCCCAGCATTTT
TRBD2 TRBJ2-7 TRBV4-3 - CASSQVLAGGGDHLRAVQYF TGCGCCAGCAGCCAAGTCCTCGCCGGTGGGGGGGACCACCTACGAGCAGTACAGTACTTC
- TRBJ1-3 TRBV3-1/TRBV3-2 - CASSQDSGASGNTIYF TGTGCCAGCAGCCAAGACTCTGGGGCATCTGGAAACACCATATATTTT
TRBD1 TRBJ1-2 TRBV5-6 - CASSTGTGLYGYTF TGTGCCAGCAGCACCGGGACAGGCCTCTATGGCTACACCTTC
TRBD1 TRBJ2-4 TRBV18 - CASSPTRTGGYLAKNIQYF TGTGCCAGCTCACCAACTAGGACAGGGGGCTATCTAGCCAAAAACATTCAGTACTTC
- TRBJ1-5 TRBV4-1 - CASSQRFVGGGDQPQHF TGCGCCAGCAGCCAACGTTTTGTGGGAGGCGGCGATCAGCCCCAGCATTTT
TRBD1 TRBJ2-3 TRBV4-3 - CASSQGLRQGPFTDTQYF TGCGCCAGCAGCCAAGGGCTTCGACAGGGTCCCTTCACAGATACGCAGTATTTT
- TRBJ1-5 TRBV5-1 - CASSPGGGGNQPQHF TGCGCCAGCAGCCCGGGGGGGGGCGGCAATCAGCCCCAGCATTTT
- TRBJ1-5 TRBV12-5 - CASAVGVNQPQHF TGTGCTAGTGCCGTTGGAGTAAATCAGCCCCAGCATTTT
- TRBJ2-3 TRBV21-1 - CASSKVSGGNHSTDTQYF TGTGCCAGCAGCAAAGTCAGCGGGGGCAATCATAGCACAGATACGCAGTATTTT
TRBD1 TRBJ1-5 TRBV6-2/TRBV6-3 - CASSYTGQASNQPQHF TGTGCCAGCAGTTATACCGGACAGGCGAGCAATCAGCCCCAGCATTTT
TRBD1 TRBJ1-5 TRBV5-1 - CASSLGDSNNQPQHF TGCGCCAGCAGCTTGGGGGACAGTAACAATCAGCCCCAGCATTTT
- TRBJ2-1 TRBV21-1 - CASSSTEIRSSYNEQFF TGTGCCAGCAGCTCCACAGAGATAAGAAGCTCCTACAATGAGCAGTTCTTC
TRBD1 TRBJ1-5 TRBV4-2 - CASSHLTGGSNQPQHF TGTGCCAGCAGCCACCTGACAGGGGGTAGCAATCAGCCCCAGCATTTT
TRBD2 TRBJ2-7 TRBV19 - CASRLTGGSYEQYF TGTGCCAGTAGGCTAACGGGAGGCTCCTACGAGCAGTACTTC
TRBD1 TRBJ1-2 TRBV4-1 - CASSPRTGNYGYTF TGCGCCAGCAGCCCCCGGACAGGAAACTATGGCTACACCTTC
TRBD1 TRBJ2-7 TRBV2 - CASRLSGRGYSPRTHEQYF TGTGCCAGCAGACTGAGCGGCAGGGGGTACTCCCCCCGAACTCACGAGCAGTACTTC
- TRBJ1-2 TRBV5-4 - CASSFPEVTNYGYTF TGTGCCAGCAGTTTCCCGGAGGTGACTAACTATGGCTACACCTTC
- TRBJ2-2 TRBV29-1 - CSVAGDTNTGELFF TGCAGCGTGGCAGGGGACACCAACACCGGGGAGCTGTTTTTT
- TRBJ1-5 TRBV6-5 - CASISRQGGRQPQHF TGTGCCAGCATATCCCGCCAGGGCGGACGTCAGCCCCAGCATTTT
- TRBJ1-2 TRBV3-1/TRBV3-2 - CASSQDPGYGRRYGYTF TGTGCCAGCAGCCAAGACCCGGGGTACGGGAGACGCTATGGCTACACCTTC
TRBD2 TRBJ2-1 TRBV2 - CASRLANEQFF TGTGCCAGCAGACTAGCGAATGAGCAGTTCTTC
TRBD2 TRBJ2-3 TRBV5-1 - CASSIEAGVGYTQYF TGCGCCAGCAGCATTGAAGCGGGGGTGGGGTATACGCAGTATTTT
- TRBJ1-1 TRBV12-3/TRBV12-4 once CAVNRGLTEAFF TGTGCCGTAAACCGGGGGTTAACTGAAGCTTTCTTT
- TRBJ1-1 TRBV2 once CASIKGTPGEEAFF TGTGCCAGCATCAAGGGGACCCCGGGGGAAGAAGCTTTCTTT
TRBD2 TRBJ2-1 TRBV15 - CATSRDQRGAGQFF TGTGCCACCAGCAGAGATCAGCGGGGTGCCGGGCAGTTCTTC
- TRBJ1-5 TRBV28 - CASRTDSNQPQHF TGTGCCAGCAGGACAGATAGCAATCAGCCCCAGCATTTT
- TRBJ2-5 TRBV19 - CASSIGAAGFETQYF TGTGCCAGTAGTATCGGGGCGGCGGGGTTCGAGACCCAGTACTTC
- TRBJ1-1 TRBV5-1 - CASSSPGQNTEAFF TGCGCCAGCAGCTCGCCGGGTCAGAACACTGAAGCTTTCTTT
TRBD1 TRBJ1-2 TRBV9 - CASSATGGYYGYTF TGTGCCAGCAGCGCCACAGGGGGCTACTATGGCTACACCTTC
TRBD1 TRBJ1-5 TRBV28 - CASSSRDRETSQPQHF TGTGCCAGCAGTTCAAGGGACAGGGAGACAAGTCAGCCCCAGCATTTT
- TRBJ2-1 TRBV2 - CASSDYWIPVREQFF TGTGCCAGCAGTGATTATTGGATCCCCGTGAGGGAGCAGTTCTTC
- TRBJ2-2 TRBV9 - CASSVVSSNTGELFF TGTGCCAGCAGCGTAGTGTCATCGAACACCGGGGAGCTGTTTTTT